This TCR beta chain was sequenced for a study of CD8 T cells in Susac syndrome. Study-wide findings and caveats: The study admitted that it had a relatively small number of individuals in its TCR sequencing and HLA analysis.

CD8+ and CD4+ T cells circulating in blood were sequenced for TCR beta. V was trimmed by 6 bases and J by 5 bases, leaving 14 bases between them. This CDR3 has 13 residues. Germline V CDR1 and CDR2: MNHEY, SMNVEV (reference sequence). On this clonotype itself: What it recognizes is unknown.

The RNA, roughly 0.45 to 1 ug, was put through reverse transcription using random hexamers. immunoSEQ multiplex PCR amplified TCR beta CDR3 across 54 Vbeta, 13 Jbeta. TCRdb analysed the immunoSEQ multiplex PCR reads with MiXCR anew, one entry per CDR3 protein. The table has a few hundred thousand distinct CDR3 sequences, approximately 85% seen once; the top ten hold 0.09% to 0.15%. What was sequenced was CD8+ T cells from PBMCs. The sequence was collected from a human donor with multiple sclerosis. The chain employs TRBV27 and TRBJ2-7, with TRBD2 as a possible D gene (6 bases). The CDR3 here is CASRSGGIDEQYF. CDR3 in DNA: TGTGCCAGCAGGAGTGGCGGGATAGACGAGCAGTACTTC.